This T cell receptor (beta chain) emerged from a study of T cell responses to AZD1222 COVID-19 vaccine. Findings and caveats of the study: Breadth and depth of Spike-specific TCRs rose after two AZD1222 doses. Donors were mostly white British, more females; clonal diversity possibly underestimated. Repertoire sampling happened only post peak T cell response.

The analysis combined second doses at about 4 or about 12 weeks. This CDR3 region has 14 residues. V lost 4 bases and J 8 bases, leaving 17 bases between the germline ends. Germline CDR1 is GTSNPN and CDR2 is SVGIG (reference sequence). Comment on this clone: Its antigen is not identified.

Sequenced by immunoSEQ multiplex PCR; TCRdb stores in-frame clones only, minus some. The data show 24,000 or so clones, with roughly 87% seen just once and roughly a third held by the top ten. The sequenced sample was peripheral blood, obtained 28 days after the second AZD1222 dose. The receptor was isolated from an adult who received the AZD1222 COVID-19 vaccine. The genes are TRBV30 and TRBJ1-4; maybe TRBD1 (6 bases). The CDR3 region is CAWTSAGVGEKLFF. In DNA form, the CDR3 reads TGTGCCTGGACCTCGGCAGGGGTAGGAGAAAAACTGTTTTTT.